This T cell receptor (beta chain) is drawn from a study of Graves' ophthalmopathy and Graves' hyperthyroidism. The wider study: Ahead of any treatment, peripheral blood was obtained at the initial diagnosis.

Study outcomes and limitations: Sensitivity reached 85% to 90% and specificity about 76% for a 13-signature model separating ophthalmopathy from stable hyperthyroidism. Ophthalmopathy progression cases were predicted by the model with approximately 71% sensitivity and more than 72% specificity.

There are a few counts of this clonotype. The target antigen is unknown. The V end lost 0 bases, the J end lost 3 bases, and 9 bases lay between the germline ends. In germline, CDR1 is SNHLY, CDR2 FYNNEI. The CDR3 spans 14 residues. Investigators amplified TCR beta CDR3 regions from RNA transcripts. HTBI primers served in a first-round RT-PCR, which a second-round multiplex PCR followed. In TCRdb, the multiplex PCR reads were re-called with MiXCR into one record per CDR3 protein. The sample shows about 700,000 distinct CDR3 sequences, 35% to 50% of them seen only once. This TCR was sampled from an adult man with Graves' ophthalmopathy. The chain has TRBV2 and TRBJ2-7; D perhaps matches TRBD1 (5 bases). Sequencing used peripheral blood. The CDR3 region is CASSEANRHYEQYF. CDR3 DNA: TGTGCCAGCAGTGAAGCGAACAGGCACTACGAGCAGTACTTC.